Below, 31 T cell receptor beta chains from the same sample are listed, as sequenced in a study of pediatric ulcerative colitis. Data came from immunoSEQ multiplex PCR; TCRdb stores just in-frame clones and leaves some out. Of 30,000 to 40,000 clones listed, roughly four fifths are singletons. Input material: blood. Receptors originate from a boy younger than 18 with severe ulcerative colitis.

The CDR3 nucleotides read TGTGCCAGCAGAGGGGGGGTAGTGAAGATCGATGAGCAGTTCTTC. Protein sequence: CASRGGVVKIDEQFF. The genes are TRBV27 and TRBJ2-1, with D perhaps TRBD2 (7 bases). Germline CDR1 reads MNHEY; CDR2 reads SMNVEV (reference sequence). The CDR3 is 15 amino acids. The V end lost 6 bases, the J end lost 8 bases, and 20 bases lay between the germline ends.

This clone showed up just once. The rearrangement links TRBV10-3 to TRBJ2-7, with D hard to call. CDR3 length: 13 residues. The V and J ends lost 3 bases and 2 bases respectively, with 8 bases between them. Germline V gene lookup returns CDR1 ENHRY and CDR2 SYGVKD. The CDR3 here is CAISDRLTYEQYF. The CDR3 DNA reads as TGTGCCATCAGTGATAGGCTAACCTACGAGCAGTACTTC.

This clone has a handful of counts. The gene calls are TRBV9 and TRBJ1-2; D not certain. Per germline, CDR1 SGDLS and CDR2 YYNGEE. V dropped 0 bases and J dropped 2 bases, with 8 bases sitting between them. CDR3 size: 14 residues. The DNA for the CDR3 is TGTGCCAGCAGCGTAGCCAGTGCCAACTATGGCTACACCTTC. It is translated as CASSVASANYGYTF.

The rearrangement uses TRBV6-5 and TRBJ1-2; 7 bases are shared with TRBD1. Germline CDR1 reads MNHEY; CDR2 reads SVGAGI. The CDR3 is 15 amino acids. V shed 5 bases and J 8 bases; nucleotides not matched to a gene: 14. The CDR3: CASSPRGQPLGGYTF. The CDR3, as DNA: TGTGCCAGCAGTCCTAGGGGACAGCCGCTGGGAGGCTACACCTTC.

The CDR3 DNA follows: TGTGCCATCAGTGAGGGTCCGGGGGGTATAGATACGCAGTATTTT. This encodes CAISEGPGGIDTQYF. The rearrangement uses TRBV10-3 and TRBJ2-3; 7 bases are shared with TRBD2. The V gene's germline CDR1 is ENHRY and CDR2 SYGVKD. The V and J ends lost 2 bases and 5 bases, in that order; junction bases with no gene match: 7. There are 15 residues in the CDR3.

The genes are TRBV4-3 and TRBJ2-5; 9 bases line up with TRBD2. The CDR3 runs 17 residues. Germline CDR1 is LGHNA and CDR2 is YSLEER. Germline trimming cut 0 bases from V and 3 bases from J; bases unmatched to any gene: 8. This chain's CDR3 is CASSQDRNSGGEETQYF. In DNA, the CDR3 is TGCGCCAGCAGCCAAGATAGAAATAGCGGGGGAGAAGAGACCCAGTACTTC.

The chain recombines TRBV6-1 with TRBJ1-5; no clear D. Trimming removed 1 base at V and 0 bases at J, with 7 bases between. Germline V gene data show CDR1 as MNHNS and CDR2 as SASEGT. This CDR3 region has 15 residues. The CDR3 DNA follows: TGTGCCAGCAGTGAAGGAGACATTAGCAATCAGCCCCAGCATTTT. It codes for CASSEGDISNQPQHF.

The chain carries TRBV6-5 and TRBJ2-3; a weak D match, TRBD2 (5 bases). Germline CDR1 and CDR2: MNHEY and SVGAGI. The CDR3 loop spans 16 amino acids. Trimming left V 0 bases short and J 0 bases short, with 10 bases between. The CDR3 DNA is TGTGCCAGCAGTTACTCACGGACTCCTAGCACAGATACGCAGTATTTT. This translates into CASSYSRTPSTDTQYF.

CDR3 nucleotides: TGTGCCAGCCGCTGGGACATCAGCACAGATACGCAGTATTTT. Its protein is CASRWDISTDTQYF. The V gene is TRBV27, the J gene TRBJ2-3, with a weak D call TRBD1 (6 bases). Looked up from germline, CDR1 is MNHEY and CDR2 is SMNVEV (reference sequence). The CDR3 sequence is 14 residues long. V gave up 8 bases and J gave up 0 bases, with 12 bases separating them.

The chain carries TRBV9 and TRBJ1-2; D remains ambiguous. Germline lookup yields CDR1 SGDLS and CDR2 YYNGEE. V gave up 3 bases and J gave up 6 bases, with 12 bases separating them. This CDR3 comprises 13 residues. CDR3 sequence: CASSAAMGNGYTF. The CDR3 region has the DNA TGTGCCAGCAGCGCAGCCATGGGGAATGGCTACACCTTC.

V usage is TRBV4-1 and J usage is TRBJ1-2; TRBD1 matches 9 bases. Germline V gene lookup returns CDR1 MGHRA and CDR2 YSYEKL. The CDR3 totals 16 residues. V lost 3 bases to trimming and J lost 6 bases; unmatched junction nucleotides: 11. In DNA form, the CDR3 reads TGCGCCAGCAGCCAGTATAGGGACAGGGTACCCCATGGCTACACCTTC. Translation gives CASSQYRDRVPHGYTF.

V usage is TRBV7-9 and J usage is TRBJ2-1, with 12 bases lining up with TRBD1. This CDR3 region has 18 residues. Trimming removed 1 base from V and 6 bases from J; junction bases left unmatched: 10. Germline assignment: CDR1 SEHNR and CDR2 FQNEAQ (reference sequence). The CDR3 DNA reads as TGTGCCAGCAGCTTAGAATTTAGGGGACAGGGGGCACGCAATGAGCAGTTCTTC. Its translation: CASSLEFRGQGARNEQFF.

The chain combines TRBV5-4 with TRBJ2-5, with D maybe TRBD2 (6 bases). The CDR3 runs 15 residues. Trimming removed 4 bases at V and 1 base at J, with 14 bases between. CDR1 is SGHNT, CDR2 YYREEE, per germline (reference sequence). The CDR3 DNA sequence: TGTGCCAGCAGCGTTGGCGGCGGGGCCCAAGAGACCCAGTACTTC. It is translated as CASSVGGGAQETQYF.

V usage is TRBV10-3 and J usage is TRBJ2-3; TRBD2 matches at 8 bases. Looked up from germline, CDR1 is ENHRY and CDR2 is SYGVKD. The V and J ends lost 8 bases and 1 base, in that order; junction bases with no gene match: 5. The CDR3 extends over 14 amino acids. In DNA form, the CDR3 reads TGTGCCATCTCAGCAGCGGGGGGCACAGATACGCAGTATTTT. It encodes CAISAAGGTDTQYF.

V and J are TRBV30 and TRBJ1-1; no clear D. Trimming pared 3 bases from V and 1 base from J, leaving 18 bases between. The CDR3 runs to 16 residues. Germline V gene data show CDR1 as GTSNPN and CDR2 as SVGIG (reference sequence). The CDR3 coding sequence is TGTGCCTGGAGCGCTCGGTTCCCCCGCAAGAACACTGAAGCTTTCTTT. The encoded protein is CAWSARFPRKNTEAFF.

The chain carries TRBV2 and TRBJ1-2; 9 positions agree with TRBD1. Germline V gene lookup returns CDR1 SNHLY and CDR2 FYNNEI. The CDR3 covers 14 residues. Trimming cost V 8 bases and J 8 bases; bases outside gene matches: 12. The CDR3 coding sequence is TGTGCCAGCGCCGGGACAGGGATGATTTGGGGCTACACCTTC. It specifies CASAGTGMIWGYTF. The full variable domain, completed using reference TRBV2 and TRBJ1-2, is EPEVTQTPSHQVTQMGQEVILRCVPISNHLYFYWYRQILGQKVEFLVSFYNNEISEKSEIFDDQFSVERPDGSNFTLKIRSTKLEDSAMYFCASAGTGMIWGYTFGSGTRLTVV.

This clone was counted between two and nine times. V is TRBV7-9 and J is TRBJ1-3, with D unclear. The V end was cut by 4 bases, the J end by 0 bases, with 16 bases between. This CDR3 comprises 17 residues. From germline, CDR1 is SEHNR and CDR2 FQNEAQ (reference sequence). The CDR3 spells CASSSPVADYSGNTIYF. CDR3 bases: TGTGCCAGCAGCTCCCCTGTCGCGGACTACTCTGGAAACACCATATATTTT.

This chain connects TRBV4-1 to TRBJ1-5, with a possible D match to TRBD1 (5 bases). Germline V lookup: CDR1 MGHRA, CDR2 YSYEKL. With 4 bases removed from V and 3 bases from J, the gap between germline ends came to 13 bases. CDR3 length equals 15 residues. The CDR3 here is CASSLGQEDNQPQHF. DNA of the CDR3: TGCGCCAGCAGCCTAGGACAAGAGGACAATCAGCCCCAGCATTTT.

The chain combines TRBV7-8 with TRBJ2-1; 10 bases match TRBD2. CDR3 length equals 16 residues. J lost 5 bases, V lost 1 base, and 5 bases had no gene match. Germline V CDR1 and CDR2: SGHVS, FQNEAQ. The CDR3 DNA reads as TGTGCCAGCAGCTTAGAGGTAGGACTAGCGGACAATGAGCAGTTCTTC. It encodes CASSLEVGLADNEQFF. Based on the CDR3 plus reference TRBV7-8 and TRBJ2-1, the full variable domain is GAGVSQSPRYKVAKRGQDVALRCDPISGHVSLFWYQQALGQGPEFLTYFQNEAQLDKSGLPSDRFFAERPEGSVSTLKIQRTQQEDSAVYLCASSLEVGLADNEQFFGPGTRLTVL.

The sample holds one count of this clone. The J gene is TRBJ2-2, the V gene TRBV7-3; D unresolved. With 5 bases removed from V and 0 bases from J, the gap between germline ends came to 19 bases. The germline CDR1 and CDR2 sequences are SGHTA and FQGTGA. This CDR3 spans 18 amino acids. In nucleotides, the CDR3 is TGTGCCAGCAGCGTGGGCCGAGACTTAAATTCGAACACCGGGGAGCTGTTTTTT. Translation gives CASSVGRDLNSNTGELFF.

CDR3 residues: CASSQVSSEAFF. The CDR3 nucleotides read TGCGCCAGCAGCCAAGTGTCTTCTGAAGCTTTCTTT. The chain joins TRBV4-1 to TRBJ1-1; D ambiguous. Germline-derived CDR1 and CDR2 are MGHRA and YSYEKL. The CDR3 is 12 residues long. V lost 1 base and J lost 6, with 6 bases in between.

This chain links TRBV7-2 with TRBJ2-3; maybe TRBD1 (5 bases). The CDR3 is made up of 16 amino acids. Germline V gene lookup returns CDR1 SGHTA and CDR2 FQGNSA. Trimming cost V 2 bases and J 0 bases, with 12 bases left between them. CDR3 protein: CASSLSGKGSTDTQYF. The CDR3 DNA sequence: TGTGCCAGCAGCTTATCAGGGAAGGGAAGCACAGATACGCAGTATTTT.

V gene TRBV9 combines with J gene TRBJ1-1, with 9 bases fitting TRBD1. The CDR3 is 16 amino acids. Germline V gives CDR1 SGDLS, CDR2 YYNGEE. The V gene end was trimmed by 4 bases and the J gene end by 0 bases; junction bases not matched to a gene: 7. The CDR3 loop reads CASSPPDRGLNTEAFF. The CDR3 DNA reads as TGTGCCAGCAGCCCTCCGGACAGGGGATTGAACACTGAAGCTTTCTTT.

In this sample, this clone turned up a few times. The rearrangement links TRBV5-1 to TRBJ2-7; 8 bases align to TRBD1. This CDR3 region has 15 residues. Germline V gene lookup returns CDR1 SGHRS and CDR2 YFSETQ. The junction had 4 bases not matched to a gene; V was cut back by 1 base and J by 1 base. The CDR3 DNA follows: TGCGCCAGCAGCTTGTCGACAGGGGCGTCCTACGAGCAGTACTTC. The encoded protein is CASSLSTGASYEQYF.

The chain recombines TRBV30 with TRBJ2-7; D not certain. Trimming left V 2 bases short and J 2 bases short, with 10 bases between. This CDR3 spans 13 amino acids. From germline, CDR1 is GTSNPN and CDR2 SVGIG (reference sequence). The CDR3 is CAWSPTHPYEQYF. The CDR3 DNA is TGTGCCTGGAGTCCGACCCACCCCTACGAGCAGTACTTC.

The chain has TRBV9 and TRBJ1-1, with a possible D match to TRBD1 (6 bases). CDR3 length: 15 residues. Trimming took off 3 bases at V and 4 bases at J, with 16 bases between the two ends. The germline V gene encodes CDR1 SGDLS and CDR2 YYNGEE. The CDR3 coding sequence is TGTGCCAGCAGCGCGACAGGAGACCTCAGCACTGAAGCTTTCTTT. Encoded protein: CASSATGDLSTEAFF. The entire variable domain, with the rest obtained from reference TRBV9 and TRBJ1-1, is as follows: DSGVTQTPKHLITATGQRVTLRCSPRSGDLSVYWYQQSLDQGLQFLIQYYNGEERAKGNILERFSAQQFPDLHSELNLSSLELGDSALYFCASSATGDLSTEAFFGQGTRLTVV.

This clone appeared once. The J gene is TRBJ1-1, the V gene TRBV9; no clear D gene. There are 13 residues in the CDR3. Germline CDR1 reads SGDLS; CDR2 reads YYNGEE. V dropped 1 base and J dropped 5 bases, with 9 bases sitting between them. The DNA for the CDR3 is TGTGCCAGCAGCGTAACGGGGAAGACTGAAGCTTTCTTT. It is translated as CASSVTGKTEAFF.

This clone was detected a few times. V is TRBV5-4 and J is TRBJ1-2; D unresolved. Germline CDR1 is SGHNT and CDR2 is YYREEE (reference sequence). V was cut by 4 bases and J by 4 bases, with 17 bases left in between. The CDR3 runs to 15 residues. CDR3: CASSPQQREGYGYTF. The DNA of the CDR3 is TGTGCCAGCAGCCCTCAACAGAGGGAGGGCTATGGCTACACCTTC.

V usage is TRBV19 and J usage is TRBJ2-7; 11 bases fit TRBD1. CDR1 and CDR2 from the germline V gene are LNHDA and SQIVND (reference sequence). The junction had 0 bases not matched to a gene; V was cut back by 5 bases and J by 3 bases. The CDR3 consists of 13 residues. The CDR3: CASSGTGGYEQYF. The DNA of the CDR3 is TGTGCCAGTAGTGGGACAGGGGGCTACGAGCAGTACTTC.

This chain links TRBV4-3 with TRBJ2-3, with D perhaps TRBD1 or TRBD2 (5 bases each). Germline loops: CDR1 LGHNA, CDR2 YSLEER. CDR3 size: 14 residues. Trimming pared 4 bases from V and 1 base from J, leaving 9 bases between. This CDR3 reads CASSLVGGTDTQYF. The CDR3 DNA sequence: TGCGCCAGCAGCCTTGTGGGGGGCACAGATACGCAGTATTTT.

CDR3 residues: CASSFREAEAFF. Here the CDR3 DNA reads TGTGCCAGCAGCTTTCGTGAGGCTGAAGCTTTCTTT. The genes are TRBV11-1 and TRBJ1-1; D gene uncertain. V lost 3 bases to trimming and J lost 6 bases, with 8 bases between them. Germline loops: CDR1 SGHAT, CDR2 FQDESV (reference sequence). The CDR3 has 12 amino acids.